These T cell receptor beta chains were read from a single sample in a study of blood T cell repertoires in COVID-19. Produced via immunoSEQ multiplex PCR; TCRdb's table is partial and in-frame only. The sample includes about 310,000 clones, roughly 85% of them seen just once. Sequences were obtained from PBMCs or T cells enriched from blood (not recorded which). The receptor source for this set is a woman aged 30 to 39 who had been exposed to COVID-19. Each CDR3 is given with its conserved first and last residue. The D gene is left open where the match is weak. A row's size may be missing; if present it is once, few, many or a size class.

clone size	V gene	CDR3 length	J gene	D gene	CDR3 DNA	CDR3 protein
-	TRBV28	16	TRBJ1-3	-	TGTGCCAGCAGCCCCGCCCCTGTGGCAGGGGGAAACACCATATATTTT	CASSPAPVAGGNTIYF
-	TRBV27	13	TRBJ1-1	TRBD1	TGTGCCAGCAGAACAGGGGGCATCAATGAAGCTTTCTTT	CASRTGGINEAFF
-	TRBV28	16	TRBJ2-3	TRBD2	TGTGCCAGCAGTTTTGAGCGGGAGGGCCATCCAGATACGCAGTATTTT	CASSFEREGHPDTQYF
-	TRBV6-5	15	TRBJ2-2	TRBD2	TGTGCCAGCACCCGCGGGAGTTACACCACCGGGGAGCTGTTTTTT	CASTRGSYTTGELFF
-	TRBV5-4	19	TRBJ2-7	-	TGTGCCAGCAGCTTTCGGCGGGGACAGTTAGACGCCCTATACTACGAGCAGTACTTC	CASSFRRGQLDALYYEQYF
few	TRBV19	14	TRBJ1-1	-	TGTGCCAGTAGTTTCCAACCACAGAACACTGAAGCTTTCTTT	CASSFQPQNTEAFF
-	TRBV9	13	TRBJ2-1	-	TGTGCCAGCAGTTCGGTCTCCTACAATGAGCAGTTCTTC	CASSSVSYNEQFF
-	TRBV30	13	TRBJ1-5	TRBD1	TGTGCCTGGAAAGGACAGGAGAATCAGCCCCAGCATTTT	CAWKGQENQPQHF
-	TRBV5-1	16	TRBJ2-7	TRBD1	TGCGCCAGCAGCTTGTTTTCTACAGGGGGTTCCTACGAGCAGTACTTC	CASSLFSTGGSYEQYF
-	TRBV30	13	TRBJ1-2	-	TGTGCCTGGGGCAGGGGAGACTACTATGGCTACACCTTC	CAWGRGDYYGYTF
few	TRBV5-4	14	TRBJ2-2	TRBD1	TGTGCCAGCACCGGGACAGGCTTTACCGGGGAGCTGTTTTTT	CASTGTGFTGELFF
-	TRBV10-3	13	TRBJ1-2	-	TGTGCCATCCTCCAGGGGTCAGCCTATGGCTACACCTTC	CAILQGSAYGYTF
-	TRBV7-9	13	TRBJ2-7	-	TGTGCCAGCAGCCGACCAGGCTCCTACGAGCAGTACTTC	CASSRPGSYEQYF
-	TRBV18	15	TRBJ1-2	-	TGTGCCAGCTCACCTCAACAGGACACAAGCTATGGCTACACCTTC	CASSPQQDTSYGYTF
-	TRBV10-2	14	TRBJ1-5	-	TGCGCCAGCAGTGAGGGCAGGGGCAATCAGCCCCAGCATTTT	CASSEGRGNQPQHF
-	TRBV7-9	15	TRBJ1-5	-	TGTGCCAGCAGCTTAGGAGGGCAAGGCAATCAGCCCCAGCATTTT	CASSLGGQGNQPQHF
-	TRBV30	16	TRBJ1-1	-	TGTGCCTGGAGTGTGCAGGGGAGGGTGGTGAACACTGAAGCTTTCTTT	CAWSVQGRVVNTEAFF
-	TRBV6-2/TRBV6-3	15	TRBJ2-7	-	TGTGCCAGCAGTTCGGCATCCCGGGGGTACTACGAGCAGTACTTC	CASSSASRGYYEQYF
-	TRBV5-4	13	TRBJ1-2	-	TGTGCCAGCAGCTTGGACGGTAACTATGGCTACACCTTC	CASSLDGNYGYTF
-	TRBV27	15	TRBJ2-5	TRBD2	TGTGCCAGCAGTTTATTGGGTAGCGGGGTTGAGACCCAGTACTTC	CASSLLGSGVETQYF
-	TRBV24-1	16	TRBJ2-2	TRBD1	TGTGCCACCAGTATTAGAGGGACAGGGTCATCCGGGGAGCTGTTTTTT	CATSIRGTGSSGELFF
once	TRBV4-1	15	TRBJ2-7	TRBD2	TGCGCCAGCCCGACAAATACGGCGGGAGAAAGTGTGCAGTACTTC	CASPTNTAGESVQYF
-	TRBV28	13	TRBJ1-2	-	TGTGCCAGCAGGGACAGCGCGCCTGGGAGCTACACCTTC	CASRDSAPGSYTF
-	TRBV4-3	15	TRBJ2-7	-	TGCGCCAGCAGCCAAGCTACACAGATCGGCTACGAGCAGTACTTC	CASSQATQIGYEQYF
-	TRBV30	13	TRBJ1-2	-	TGTGCCTGGAGCCCCGGGATTAACTATGGCTACACCTTC	CAWSPGINYGYTF
-	TRBV4-3	15	TRBJ2-2	-	TGCGCCAGCGGTGGGGGGAATAAATGGGCCGGGGAGCTGTTTTTT	CASGGGNKWAGELFF
-	TRBV3-1/TRBV3-2	16	TRBJ1-2	-	TGTGCCAGCAGCCAAGGTACAGGGAAGGCGGCGGGCGGCTACACCTTC	CASSQGTGKAAGGYTF
-	TRBV28	11	TRBJ2-7	-	TGTGCCAGCCGCCACGGGGACGAGCAGTACTTC	CASRHGDEQYF
few	TRBV18	18	TRBJ1-5	TRBD1	TGTGCCAGCTCACCCCTCTCGGGGACAGGGGGCAGCAATCAGCCCCAGCATTTT	CASSPLSGTGGSNQPQHF
-	TRBV10-2	20	TRBJ2-1	TRBD2	TGCGCCAGCAGTGAACCCGAAGACACTAGCGGGGGAAGCTCCTACAATGAGCAGTTCTTC	CASSEPEDTSGGSSYNEQFF
-	TRBV5-1	14	TRBJ2-5	-	TGCGCCAGCAGCTTGCAACAGGGTTCGGAGACCCAGTACTTC	CASSLQQGSETQYF
-	TRBV4-3	16	TRBJ2-3	-	TGCGCCAGCAGCCAAGACCGGGGTCAAACGCCAGATACGCAGTATTTT	CASSQDRGQTPDTQYF
-	TRBV19	15	TRBJ1-5	TRBD1	TGTGCCAGTAGCCGGACAGGCCCAAGCAATCAGCCCCAGCATTTT	CASSRTGPSNQPQHF
-	TRBV3-1/TRBV3-2	16	TRBJ2-3	TRBD1	TGTGCCAGCAGCCCTATGGGGACAGGGTCCCTGGATACGCAGTATTTT	CASSPMGTGSLDTQYF
-	TRBV28	13	TRBJ1-1	TRBD1	TGTGCCAGCAGTCGGGACAGGGCTACTGAAGCTTTCTTT	CASSRDRATEAFF
-	TRBV12-3/TRBV12-4	13	TRBJ2-5	-	TGTGCCAGCAGTTTTAACTTTCAAGAGACCCAGTACTTC	CASSFNFQETQYF
-	TRBV7-8	14	TRBJ1-5	-	TGTGCCAGCAGCTCGGACAGAGTGAGTCAGCCCCAGCATTTT	CASSSDRVSQPQHF
-	TRBV18	15	TRBJ1-1	-	TGTGCCAGCTCACCACTTTGGGGGGAGGAAACTGAAGCTTTCTTT	CASSPLWGEETEAFF
once	TRBV30	11	TRBJ1-2	-	TGTGCCTGGAGACAAATCAGTGGCTACACCTTC	CAWRQISGYTF
-	TRBV18	14	TRBJ1-1	-	TGTGCCAGCTCACCCTACCCCCCTGACAGGGAAGCTTTCTTT	CASSPYPPDREAFF
-	TRBV18	14	TRBJ2-7	TRBD1	TGTGCCAGCTCACCAGACAGGGACTCCTACGAGCAGTACTTC	CASSPDRDSYEQYF
-	TRBV7-2	14	TRBJ1-1	-	TGTGCCAGCAGCCGTGATCGAGGGAACACTGAAGCTTTCTTT	CASSRDRGNTEAFF